This T cell receptor (beta chain) was sequenced in a study of blood T cells in healthy people across ages. Points from the study as a whole: Higher diversity, along with more naive CD4+ cells, distinguished long-lived donors from aged donors. Changes seen in expanded clonotypes were possibly confounded by donor CMV status left unknown.

Trimming stripped 0 bases from V and 6 bases from J, with 18 bases between. CDR1 and CDR2 from the germline V gene are GTSNPN and SVGIG (reference sequence). There are 16 residues in the CDR3. This clonotype occurred a few times. Its matching antigen is unknown. A second PCR, run for about 7 to 11 cycles, used a sample-barcoded 5' primer plus a J-beta primer mix. Each CDR3 protein is one row after TCRdb ran MiXCR on the 5' RACE reads. The table has over 950,000 distinct CDR3 sequences, more than 30% seen once. The source material was blood. The TCR sequence derives from a man between 18 and 29 years old in good health. The V and J genes are TRBV30 and TRBJ1-5; D gene unclear. CDR3 in DNA: TGTGCCTGGAGTGTATCGGGTGGGCAAGGGCGTCAGCCCCAGCATTTT. Encoded protein: CAWSVSGGQGRQPQHF.